Sequencing of this TCR beta chain was carried out in a study of yellow fever vaccine responses in identical twins. Overall study results and limits: The T cell response to vaccination in identical twins was reportedly partly convergent and partly personalized.

TCRdb itself ran the RT-PCR reads through MiXCR, one entry per CDR3 protein. Among 12,000 or so distinct CDR3 sequences, approximately 84% were seen once, and the ten largest hold over 1.5%. Germline lookup yields CDR1 SGHAT and CDR2 FQNNGV. The ends were cut back, 5 bases at V and 2 bases at J, with 5 bases in the middle. The CDR3 sequence is 12 residues long. About this clonotype: The antigen is undetermined.

The TCR was taken from a woman aged 18-30 years who received the yellow fever vaccine. The J gene is TRBJ2-3, the V gene TRBV11-2; D unresolved. The source material was T cells from blood (PBMCs), unsorted or a sorted subset (not recorded which), sampled before or after yellow fever vaccination (not recorded which). CDR3 in DNA: TGTGCCAGCAGCCAGTTCACAGATACGCAGTATTTT. Amino acid sequence: CASSQFTDTQYF. The complete variable domain, with remaining parts taken from reference TRBV11-2 and TRBJ2-3, reads EAGVAQSPRYKIIEKRQSVAFWCNPISGHATLYWYQQILGQGPKLLIQFQNNGVVDDSQLPKDRFSAERLKGVDSTLKIQPAKLEDSAVYLCASSQFTDTQYFGPGTRLTVL.